Included here is one T cell receptor beta chain sequence, with context. The CDR3 has 15 residues. Germline-derived CDR1 and CDR2 are SGHVS and FQNEAQ. Germline trimming cut 3 bases from V and 0 bases from J; bases unmatched to any gene: 3. The data were obtained in a study of TIL therapy for anti-PD-1-resistant metastatic lung cancer. Time point: pre-treatment sample, taken before nivolumab and TIL therapy. The tumor samples were excised metastases, mostly pleural nodules or supraclavicular lymph nodes. The immunoSEQ assay was v3. Here immunoSEQ multiplex PCR was the method, and the copy in TCRdb shows in-frame clones only, minus some. The sample shows 50,000 to 60,000 clones, less than 75% of them seen only once.

The V and J genes are TRBV7-8 and TRBJ2-3; TRBD1 aligns across 7 bases. The sample consisted of tumor tissue, taken at baseline. The receptor was isolated from a person between 25 and 79 years old with non-small cell lung cancer. The CDR3 is CASSLRTGSTDTQYF. The CDR3 region has the DNA TGTGCCAGCAGCTTGAGGACAGGAAGCACAGATACGCAGTATTTT.